These 8 T cell receptor beta chains were all obtained from the same sample, sequenced in a study of technical replicates of blood from a few donors. TCRdb keeps only in-frame clones here, not all; method: immunoSEQ multiplex PCR. The sample consists of under 85,000 clones, 95% to 98% of them appearing once. The sequencing input was T cells isolated from PBMCs. Receptors originate from a human donor in good health.

Regarding this clone: Distinct nucleotide sequences in the sample also encode this CDR3. The chain combines TRBV9 with TRBJ2-7; 7 bases fit TRBD1. V gave up 0 bases and J gave up 2 bases; unmatched junction bases: 2. Germline CDR1 SGDLS, CDR2 YYNGEE. The CDR3 has 14 amino acids. CDR3 sequence (DNA): TGTGCCAGCAGCGTAGAGGGGGCCCCCTACGAGCAGTACTTC. Protein: CASSVEGAPYEQYF.

This chain connects TRBV11-3 to TRBJ2-1; 7 bases agree with TRBD1. Germline CDR1 SGHNT, CDR2 YENEEA. This CDR3 contains 17 residues. Unmatched junction bases numbered 11, after V lost 4 bases and J lost 2 bases. The CDR3 coding sequence is TGTGCCAGCAGCTCCAGTACAGGGGAGAAGACCTACAATGAGCAGTTCTTC. The encoded protein is CASSSSTGEKTYNEQFF.

The rearrangement joins TRBV5-4 to TRBJ2-2; TRBD2 aligns across 14 bases. V was clipped by 4 bases and J by 7 bases; unmatched bases: 9. Germline CDR1 is SGHNT and CDR2 is YYREEE (reference sequence). The CDR3 loop spans 17 amino acids. DNA of the CDR3: TGTGCCAGCAGCGGTCGACTAGCGGGAGGGGGGATCGGGGAGCTGTTTTTT. This sequence encodes CASSGRLAGGGIGELFF.

The count of this clone is one. The V gene is TRBV6-6, the J gene TRBJ2-1, with 9 bases lining up with TRBD2. J was trimmed by 7 bases and V by 2 bases; bases with no gene match: 6. This CDR3 contains 15 residues. Germline V gives CDR1 MNHNY, CDR2 SVGAGI (reference sequence). This CDR3 is CASSYQAGGVNEQFF. The CDR3 coding sequence is TGTGCCAGCAGTTACCAAGCGGGAGGTGTGAATGAGCAGTTCTTC.

The chain carries TRBV2 and TRBJ2-7, with D unresolved. Germline-derived CDR1 and CDR2 are SNHLY and FYNNEI. Trimming shortened V by 7 bases and J by 3 bases, and 7 bases separated the two germline ends. CDR3 length: 11 amino acids. The CDR3 here is CASMVVYEQYF. The DNA of the CDR3 is TGTGCCAGCATGGTAGTCTACGAGCAGTACTTC.

The chain joins TRBV5-1 to TRBJ1-2; D remains ambiguous. The CDR3 loop spans 13 amino acids. The germline V gene has CDR1 SGHRS and CDR2 YFSETQ. V dropped 7 bases and J dropped 0 bases, with 10 bases sitting between them. The CDR3 coding sequence is TGCGCCAGCGGTACGAACTCTAACTATGGCTACACCTTC. This gives the protein CASGTNSNYGYTF.

V gene TRBV5-6 combines with J gene TRBJ1-1; 7 bases fit TRBD1. The CDR3 contains 14 residues. CDR1 is SGHDT, CDR2 YYEEEE, per germline. V lost 4 bases, J lost 6 bases, and 9 bases stayed unmatched. CDR3 in amino acids: CASSPRSGGPEAFF. The CDR3 DNA follows: TGTGCCAGCAGCCCTAGGTCAGGGGGACCTGAAGCTTTCTTT.

V is TRBV2 and J is TRBJ1-5; 9 bases align to TRBD1. The junction had 3 bases not matched to a gene; V was cut back by 7 bases and J by 5 bases. The CDR3 contains 13 residues. Germline assignment: CDR1 SNHLY and CDR2 FYNNEI. The CDR3 coding sequence is TGTGCCAGCAATCGGGACAGGGATCAGCCCCAGCATTTT. Its protein is CASNRDRDQPQHF.